Listed below are T cell receptor beta chains from one sample, sequenced in a study of cytomegalovirus exposure and HLA in healthy donors. The protocol was immunoSEQ multiplex PCR, while the TCRdb copy is restricted to in-frame clones and leaves out a portion. This table holds 150,000 to 180,000 clones, roughly 80% found once. The sample comprised PBMCs. The receptors here all came from a man aged 25-45 years in good health and CMV-seropositive. Each CDR3 is given with its conserved first and last residue. The D gene is left open where the match is weak. Rows give clone size only sometimes, using once, few, many, or a class for an expanded clone.

d_gene: TRBD1; v_gene: TRBV9; abundance: few; len: 13; j_gene: TRBJ1-1; CDR3aa: CASSLRKGAAAFF; CDR3nt: TGTGCCAGCAGCCTTAGAAAGGGGGCGGCGGCTTTCTTT
d_gene: -; v_gene: TRBV18; abundance: many; len: 15; j_gene: TRBJ1-2; CDR3aa: CASSPREESVLGYTF; CDR3nt: TGTGCCAGCTCACCCAGGGAGGAGTCGGTGCTTGGCTACACCTTC
d_gene: TRBD2; v_gene: TRBV5-1; abundance: -; len: 14; j_gene: TRBJ2-7; CDR3aa: CASSGQTSAYEQYF; CDR3nt: TGCGCCAGCAGCGGACAGACTAGCGCCTACGAGCAGTACTTC
d_gene: -; v_gene: TRBV6-1; abundance: few; len: 13; j_gene: TRBJ2-7; CDR3aa: CASIRGQTYEQYF; CDR3nt: TGTGCCAGCATCAGGGGACAAACCTACGAGCAGTACTTC
d_gene: TRBD2; v_gene: TRBV29-1; abundance: -; len: 17; j_gene: TRBJ2-7; CDR3aa: CSVASPSGRALVHEQYF; CDR3nt: TGCAGCGTTGCCAGCCCTAGCGGGAGGGCCTTGGTCCACGAGCAGTACTTC
d_gene: TRBD2; v_gene: TRBV2; abundance: -; len: 16; j_gene: TRBJ2-3; CDR3aa: CASSVLGSGSGDTQYF; CDR3nt: TGTGCCAGCAGTGTCTTGGGTAGCGGGAGTGGAGATACGCAGTATTTT
d_gene: -; v_gene: TRBV13; abundance: -; len: 14; j_gene: TRBJ1-1; CDR3aa: CASSPQTGYTEAFF; CDR3nt: TGTGCCAGCAGCCCTCAAACAGGGTACACTGAAGCTTTCTTT
d_gene: -; v_gene: TRBV28; abundance: -; len: 12; j_gene: TRBJ2-7; CDR3aa: CASSFLQGEQYF; CDR3nt: TGTGCCAGCAGTTTTTTACAGGGTGAGCAGTACTTC
d_gene: -; v_gene: TRBV4-2; abundance: -; len: 16; j_gene: TRBJ2-1; CDR3aa: CASSREHDPSGNEQFF; CDR3nt: TGTGCCAGCTCAAGAGAACACGATCCTTCGGGGAATGAGCAGTTCTTC
d_gene: -; v_gene: TRBV9; abundance: -; len: 14; j_gene: TRBJ1-1; CDR3aa: CASSPPGVSAEAFF; CDR3nt: TGTGCCAGCAGTCCTCCCGGGGTTAGCGCTGAAGCTTTCTTT
d_gene: TRBD1; v_gene: TRBV6-1; abundance: once; len: 14; j_gene: TRBJ1-6; CDR3aa: CASEAGQGNSPLHF; CDR3nt: TGTGCCAGCGAGGCAGGACAGGGTAATTCACCCCTCCACTTT
d_gene: -; v_gene: TRBV18; abundance: -; len: 14; j_gene: TRBJ2-7; CDR3aa: CASSPGALRDEQYF; CDR3nt: TGTGCCAGCTCACCGGGGGCTCTCAGGGACGAGCAGTACTTC
d_gene: TRBD2; v_gene: TRBV28; abundance: -; len: 19; j_gene: TRBJ2-1; CDR3aa: CAIRTWTSGAQSSYNEQFF; CDR3nt: TGTGCCATTCGAACCTGGACTAGCGGGGCTCAAAGCTCCTACAATGAGCAGTTCTTC
d_gene: TRBD2; v_gene: TRBV29-1; abundance: -; len: 12; j_gene: TRBJ2-5; CDR3aa: CSVGTSGAFRYF; CDR3nt: TGCAGCGTGGGGACTAGCGGGGCCTTTCGGTACTTC
d_gene: TRBD1; v_gene: TRBV15; abundance: few; len: 16; j_gene: TRBJ2-5; CDR3aa: CATSRDPGTGLTTQYF; CDR3nt: TGTGCCACCAGCAGAGATCCCGGGACAGGGTTGACGACCCAGTACTTC
d_gene: -; v_gene: TRBV28; abundance: -; len: 15; j_gene: TRBJ1-2; CDR3aa: CASSSMYGLNYGYTF; CDR3nt: TGTGCCAGCAGTTCAATGTATGGACTGAACTATGGCTACACCTTC
d_gene: TRBD1; v_gene: TRBV28; abundance: few; len: 16; j_gene: TRBJ1-2; CDR3aa: CASRSPGDRGSWGYTF; CDR3nt: TGTGCCAGCAGATCCCCTGGAGACAGGGGTAGTTGGGGCTACACCTTC
d_gene: TRBD1; v_gene: TRBV29-1; abundance: once; len: 15; j_gene: TRBJ2-3; CDR3aa: CSVFGTAVSTDTQYF; CDR3nt: TGCAGCGTGTTCGGGACAGCGGTCTCCACAGATACGCAGTATTTT
d_gene: -; v_gene: TRBV13; abundance: few; len: 15; j_gene: TRBJ2-2; CDR3aa: CASSLQGRNTGELFF; CDR3nt: TGTGCCAGCAGCTTACAGGGTCGGAACACCGGGGAGCTGTTTTTT
d_gene: -; v_gene: TRBV5-1; abundance: once; len: 13; j_gene: TRBJ1-1; CDR3aa: CASSFSGETEAFF; CDR3nt: TGCGCCAGCAGCTTTTCAGGGGAAACTGAAGCTTTCTTT
d_gene: -; v_gene: TRBV4-2; abundance: -; len: 13; j_gene: TRBJ2-7; CDR3aa: CASSQWLDYEQYF; CDR3nt: TGTGCCAGCAGCCAATGGCTAGACTACGAGCAGTACTTC
d_gene: -; v_gene: TRBV9; abundance: -; len: 17; j_gene: TRBJ1-4; CDR3aa: CASSVGSGEATNEKLFF; CDR3nt: TGTGCCAGCAGCGTAGGGTCGGGTGAGGCAACTAATGAAAAACTGTTTTTT